Below are 28 T cell receptor beta chains sequenced from a single sample in a study of PD-L1 blockade in urothelial cancer. Time point reported: pretreatment peripheral blood. The table came from immunoSEQ multiplex PCR; TCRdb's copy has only in-frame clones and leaves some out. Of about 72,000 clones in the sample, around 85% are singletons; the top ten hold approximately 15%. Specimen: PBMCs, collected around atezolizumab (anti-PD-L1) treatment. These receptors were obtained from a man between 60 and 70 years old with urothelial cancer.

The rearrangement uses TRBV4-2 and TRBJ1-2, with TRBD1 as a possible D gene (6 bases). CDR1 and CDR2 from the germline V gene are LGHNA and YNFKEQ. V dropped 1 base and J dropped 5 bases, with 14 bases sitting between them. The CDR3 covers 15 residues. The CDR3, as DNA: TGTGCCAGCAGCCAAGGGGATAGGACAGCATATGGCTACACCTTC. The encoded protein is CASSQGDRTAYGYTF.

In its sample, this clone was seen once. This sequence joins TRBV19 and TRBJ1-5; 8 positions agree with TRBD1. The length of the CDR3 is 16 residues. J was trimmed by 6 bases and V by 3 bases; bases with no gene match: 10. Germline V gives CDR1 LNHDA, CDR2 SQIVND (reference sequence). The CDR3 region has the DNA TGTGCCAGTAGTATTAGAAAGGACAGGGAGGGTCAGCCCCAGCATTTT. Translating it yields CASSIRKDREGQPQHF.

V and J are TRBV6-5 and TRBJ2-7, with TRBD2 identical over 8 bases. The ends lost 4 bases at V and 3 bases at J; junction bases unmatched: 8. Germline V gene lookup returns CDR1 MNHEY and CDR2 SVGAGI. The length of the CDR3 is 15 residues. The CDR3 region is CASSSGPSGGYEQYF. The CDR3 DNA sequence: TGTGCCAGCAGTTCCGGCCCGAGCGGGGGCTACGAGCAGTACTTC.

This chain uses TRBV6-6 with TRBJ2-7, with TRBD1 matching over 10 bases. This CDR3 is built from 14 residues. V lost 4 bases and J lost 6; bases outside the gene matches: 6. Germline values: CDR1 MNHNY, CDR2 SVGAGI (reference sequence). This CDR3 reads CASSSGTGEGEQYF. Here the CDR3 DNA reads TGTGCCAGCAGTTCCGGGACAGGGGAGGGCGAGCAGTACTTC.

This chain connects TRBV30 to TRBJ1-2, with D possibly matching TRBD1 (5 bases). Germline lookup yields CDR1 GTSNPN and CDR2 SVGIG (reference sequence). V lost 4 bases to trimming and J lost 4 bases, with 16 bases between them. This CDR3 spans 14 amino acids. CDR3 in amino acids: CAWIHQTGGYGYTF. CDR3 in DNA: TGTGCCTGGATCCATCAGACGGGGGGCTATGGCTACACCTTC.

The CDR3 loop reads CASRDRQGGSPLHF. The CDR3, as DNA: TGTGCCAGCAGGGACCGACAGGGTGGCTCACCCCTCCACTTT. This sequence joins TRBV6-4 and TRBJ1-6, with 7 bases identical to TRBD1. Germline lookup yields CDR1 MRHNA and CDR2 SNTAGT. V lost 6 bases and J lost 10; bases outside the gene matches: 9. The CDR3 loop spans 14 amino acids.

The chain has TRBV12-5 and TRBJ2-1; 13 bases line up with TRBD2. V shed 6 bases, J shed 5 bases, and the junction held 4 bases outside the gene matches. This CDR3 has 15 residues. Germline V lookup: CDR1 LGHNT, CDR2 FRNRAP. This CDR3 is CASGQLAGGDNEQFF. The DNA for the CDR3 is TGTGCTAGTGGCCAACTAGCGGGGGGGGACAATGAGCAGTTCTTC. The full variable domain, rest sourced from reference TRBV12-5 and TRBJ2-1, is DARVTQTPRHKVTEMGQEVTMRCQPILGHNTVFWYRQTMMQGLELLAYFRNRAPLDDSGMPKDRFSAEMPDATLATLKIQPSEPRDSAVYFCASGQLAGGDNEQFFGPGTRLTVL.

The V and J genes are TRBV29-1 and TRBJ1-2; possible D gene TRBD1, 6 bases. Between the trimmed V and J ends, which lost 1 base and 4 bases, there was a span of 7 bases. This CDR3 has 12 residues. Germline CDR1 SQVTM, CDR2 ANQGSEA. This chain's CDR3 is CSVEGTVYGYTF. The CDR3 DNA is TGCAGCGTTGAAGGGACAGTCTATGGCTACACCTTC.

This clone turned up a few times. The V and J genes are TRBV6-4 and TRBJ1-2; tentatively, D is TRBD1 (5 bases). The CDR3 extends over 14 amino acids. Per germline, CDR1 MRHNA and CDR2 SNTAGT. Between the trimmed V and J ends, which lost 2 bases and 6 bases, there was a span of 13 bases. The CDR3 here is CASSDTSGRDGYTF. DNA of the CDR3: TGTGCCAGCAGTGACACTTCAGGGAGGGATGGCTACACCTTC.

The CDR3 DNA reads as TGTGCCAGCACCCCCGGAGGGATCACAGATACGCAGTATTTT. This gives the protein CASTPGGITDTQYF. The chain couples TRBV28 to TRBJ2-3, with D perhaps TRBD2 (6 bases). Germline CDR1 is MDHEN and CDR2 is SYDVKM. Deletions cut 7 bases from V and 2 bases from J, with 13 bases between. CDR3 length equals 14 residues.

V is TRBV5-5 and J is TRBJ1-1; D gene unclear. The germline V and J ends were trimmed by 2 bases and 0 bases, with 5 bases remaining between them. CDR3 length: 13 residues. Germline V gene lookup returns CDR1 SGHKS and CDR2 YYEKEE (reference sequence). CDR3 sequence reads: CASSFFMNTEAFF. The CDR3 region has the DNA TGTGCCAGCAGCTTCTTTATGAACACTGAAGCTTTCTTT.

The chain recombines TRBV19 with TRBJ2-2, with no clear D. The CDR3 length is 15 residues. CDR1 LNHDA and CDR2 SQIVND come from the germline V gene (reference sequence). Trimming stripped 3 bases from V and 11 bases from J, with 19 bases between. DNA for the CDR3: TGTGCCAGTAGTATCCCCCCCATCGGATTGACAGAGCTGTTTTTT. Translated, it gives CASSIPPIGLTELFF.

This chain uses TRBV2 with TRBJ2-1, with D unresolved. Germline-derived CDR1 and CDR2 are SNHLY and FYNNEI. V lost 6 bases to trimming and J lost 9 bases, with 9 bases between them. The CDR3 totals 11 residues. The CDR3 protein is CASRREPEQFF. The DNA of the CDR3 is TGTGCCAGCAGGCGTGAGCCTGAGCAGTTCTTC.

This chain joins TRBV15 and TRBJ2-2; D not certain. Germline V gene lookup returns CDR1 LNHNV and CDR2 YYDKDF (reference sequence). CDR3 length: 15 amino acids. V lost 0 bases to trimming and J lost 1 base, with 6 bases between them. CDR3 amino acids: CATSRDGGNTGELFF. CDR3 coding DNA: TGTGCCACCAGCAGAGATGGCGGGAACACCGGGGAGCTGTTTTTT.

The chain couples TRBV7-8 to TRBJ2-2, with TRBD2 as a possible D gene (6 bases). The CDR3 is made up of 16 amino acids. Germline V gives CDR1 SGHVS, CDR2 FQNEAQ. The V gene lost 2 bases and the J gene lost 3 bases, with 13 bases spanning the gap. CDR3 loop: CASSLWAGLDTGELFF. The CDR3 nucleotides read TGTGCCAGCAGCTTATGGGCGGGGCTTGACACCGGGGAGCTGTTTTTT.

The chain couples TRBV5-1 to TRBJ2-7, with TRBD1 identical over 8 bases. Germline V lookup: CDR1 SGHRS, CDR2 YFSETQ. The V and J ends lost 0 bases and 2 bases, in that order; junction bases with no gene match: 4. CDR3 length: 15 residues. CDR3 nucleotides: TGCGCCAGCAGCTTGGACAGGACAGGGACCTACGAGCAGTACTTC. This translates into CASSLDRTGTYEQYF.

The chain links TRBV6-1 to TRBJ1-6, with D uncertain. CDR1 is MNHNS, CDR2 SASEGT, per germline. Between the trimmed V and J ends, which lost 4 bases and 13 bases, there was a span of 11 bases. This CDR3 contains 12 residues. The CDR3 DNA is TGTGCCAGCAGTGTTTCTAGCTCGCCCCTCCACTTT. Translated, it gives CASSVSSSPLHF.

This clone was counted once. The V and J genes are TRBV10-2 and TRBJ2-7; 9 bases are shared with TRBD2. The germline V gene encodes CDR1 WSHSY and CDR2 SAAADI. CDR3 length: 13 residues. V shed 7 bases, J shed 1 base, and the junction held 2 bases outside the gene matches. CDR3 residues: CASNLAGSYEQYF. Written as DNA, the CDR3 is TGCGCCAGCAACCTAGCGGGGTCCTACGAGCAGTACTTC.

The rearrangement uses TRBV10-1 and TRBJ2-3, with TRBD2 identical over 10 bases. With 8 bases clipped from V and 4 bases from J, the junction kept 6 bases outside the gene matches. The length of the CDR3 is 14 residues. Germline lookup yields CDR1 WNHNN and CDR2 SYGVQD (reference sequence). This chain's CDR3 is CASGSSGGSDTQYF. The CDR3 DNA sequence: TGCGCCAGCGGTTCTAGCGGGGGATCAGATACGCAGTATTTT.

This clone has just one count. The J gene is TRBJ2-3, the V gene TRBV19; 8 bases are shared with TRBD1. CDR1 is LNHDA, CDR2 SQIVND, per germline (reference sequence). The junction had 7 bases not matched to a gene; V was cut back by 6 bases and J by 5 bases. The CDR3 extends over 14 amino acids. The CDR3 DNA follows: TGTGCCAGTAGCTCCGACAGGGGAAGAGATACGCAGTATTTT. Residues: CASSSDRGRDTQYF. The full variable domain, its missing parts supplied by reference TRBV19 and TRBJ2-3, is DGGITQSPKYLFRKEGQNVTLSCEQNLNHDAMYWYRQDPGQGLRLIYYSQIVNDFQKGDIAEGYSVSREKKESFPLTVTSAQKNPTAFYLCASSSDRGRDTQYFGPGTRLTVL.

The chain carries TRBV28 and TRBJ2-5; 9 bases agree with TRBD2. Trimming cost V 8 bases and J 6 bases; bases outside gene matches: 13. The germline gives CDR1 MDHEN, CDR2 SYDVKM. This CDR3 region has 15 residues. The CDR3 nucleotides read TGTGCCAGCGGAGGCGGGGGGGATATTTCAAAGACCCAGTACTTC. This encodes CASGGGGDISKTQYF.

This chain uses TRBV7-8 with TRBJ2-7; 10 bases line up with TRBD1. After removal of 1 base from V and 5 bases from J, the junction contained 11 bases not matched to a gene. CDR1 and CDR2 (germline): SGHVS, FQNEAQ. This CDR3 has 17 residues. CDR3 bases: TGTGCCAGCAGCTTAGTTGGTTTGGGACAGGGGACCCACGAGCAGTACTTC. Amino acid sequence: CASSLVGLGQGTHEQYF.

This sequence joins TRBV5-1 and TRBJ2-7; possible D gene TRBD2, 5 bases. V was clipped by 1 base and J by 3 bases, with 8 bases between them. The CDR3 runs 13 residues. The germline V gene has CDR1 SGHRS and CDR2 YFSETQ. The CDR3 DNA sequence: TGCGCCAGCAGCTTGTCTAGCCGCTACGAGCAGTACTTC. Its protein product is CASSLSSRYEQYF. The full variable domain, completed using reference TRBV5-1 and TRBJ2-7, is KAGVTQTPRYLIKTRGQQVTLSCSPISGHRSVSWYQQTPGQGLQFLFEYFSETQRNKGNFPGRFSGRQFSNSRSEMNVSTLELGDSALYLCASSLSSRYEQYFGPGTRLTVT.

The chain couples TRBV7-2 to TRBJ1-3; 9 nucleotides agree with TRBD1. After removal of 2 bases from V and 4 bases from J, the junction contained 12 bases not matched to a gene. Germline loops: CDR1 SGHTA, CDR2 FQGNSA. The length of the CDR3 is 18 residues. Here the CDR3 DNA reads TGTGCCAGCAGCTTAAGAGCGAGGGACAGGGATCGGGGAAACACCATATATTTT. As protein: CASSLRARDRDRGNTIYF. The full variable domain, rest sourced from reference TRBV7-2 and TRBJ1-3, is GAGVSQSPSNKVTEKGKDVELRCDPISGHTALYWYRQSLGQGLEFLIYFQGNSAPDKSGLPSDRFSAERTGGSVSTLTIQRTQQEDSAVYLCASSLRARDRDRGNTIYFGEGSWLTVV.

This clone was seen at least ten times. The V and J genes are TRBV2 and TRBJ1-2; no clear D gene. Germline V gene sequence: CDR1 SNHLY, CDR2 FYNNEI. This CDR3 comprises 12 residues. Trimming left V 7 bases short and J 3 bases short, with 9 bases between. The CDR3 DNA reads TGTGCCAGCAAAGAGCTCGACTATGGCTACACCTTC. Amino acids: CASKELDYGYTF.

The chain combines TRBV27 with TRBJ2-7, with TRBD1 identical over 8 bases. The CDR3 is 16 residues long. The V gene end was trimmed by 0 bases and the J gene end by 1 base; junction bases not matched to a gene: 5. The germline V gene has CDR1 MNHEY and CDR2 SMNVEV (reference sequence). The CDR3 bases are TGTGCCAGCAGTTTATCCCGGACAGGGAGTTCCTACGAGCAGTACTTC. Encoded protein: CASSLSRTGSSYEQYF.

J is TRBJ1-6 and V is TRBV7-2; D is perhaps TRBD1 (5 bases). The germline V gene encodes CDR1 SGHTA and CDR2 FQGNSA. The V gene lost 5 bases and the J gene lost 5 bases, with 13 bases spanning the gap. This CDR3 has 15 residues. The CDR3 sequence is CASSQVTGHNSPLHF. CDR3 in DNA: TGTGCCAGCAGCCAAGTAACAGGTCATAATTCACCCCTCCACTTT. The full variable domain, completed using reference TRBV7-2 and TRBJ1-6, is GAGVSQSPSNKVTEKGKDVELRCDPISGHTALYWYRQSLGQGLEFLIYFQGNSAPDKSGLPSDRFSAERTGGSVSTLTIQRTQQEDSAVYLCASSQVTGHNSPLHFGNGTRLTVT.

The chain couples TRBV11-2 to TRBJ2-4, with 7 bases aligning to TRBD2. V was pared by 2 bases and J by 8 bases, with 6 bases of the junction left unmatched. The CDR3 sequence is 14 residues long. The germline V gene encodes CDR1 SGHAT and CDR2 FQNNGV. The CDR3 spells CASSLLEGGDIQYF. In DNA form, the CDR3 reads TGTGCCAGCAGCTTATTAGAGGGAGGGGACATTCAGTACTTC.